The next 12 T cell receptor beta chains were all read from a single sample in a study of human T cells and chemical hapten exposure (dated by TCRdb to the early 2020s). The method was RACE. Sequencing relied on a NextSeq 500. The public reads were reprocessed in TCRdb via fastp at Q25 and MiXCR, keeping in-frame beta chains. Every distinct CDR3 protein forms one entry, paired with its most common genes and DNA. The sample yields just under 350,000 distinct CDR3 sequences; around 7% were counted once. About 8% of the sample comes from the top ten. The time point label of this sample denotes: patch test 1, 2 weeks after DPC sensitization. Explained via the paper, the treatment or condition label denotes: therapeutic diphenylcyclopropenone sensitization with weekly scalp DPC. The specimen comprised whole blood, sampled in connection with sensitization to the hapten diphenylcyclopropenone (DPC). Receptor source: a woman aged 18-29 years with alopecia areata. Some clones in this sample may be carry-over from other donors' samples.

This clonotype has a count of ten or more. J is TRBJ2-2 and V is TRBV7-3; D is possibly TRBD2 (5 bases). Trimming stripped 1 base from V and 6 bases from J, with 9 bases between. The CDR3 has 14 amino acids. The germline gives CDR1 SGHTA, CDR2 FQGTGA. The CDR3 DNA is TGTGCCAGCAGCTTAATAGAGGGATCCGGGGAGCTGTTTTTT. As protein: CASSLIEGSGELFF.

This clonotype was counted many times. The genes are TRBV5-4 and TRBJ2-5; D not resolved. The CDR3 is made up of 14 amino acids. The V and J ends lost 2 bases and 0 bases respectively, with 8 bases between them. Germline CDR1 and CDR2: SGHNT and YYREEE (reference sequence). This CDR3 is CASSLGLNQETQYF. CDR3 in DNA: TGTGCCAGCAGCTTAGGCCTCAACCAAGAGACCCAGTACTTC.

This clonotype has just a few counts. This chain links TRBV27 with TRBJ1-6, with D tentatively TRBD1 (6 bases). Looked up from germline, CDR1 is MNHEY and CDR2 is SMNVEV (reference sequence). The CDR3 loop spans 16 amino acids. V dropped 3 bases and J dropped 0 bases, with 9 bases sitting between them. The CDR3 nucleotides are TGTGCCAGCAGTTTTCGGGGGCCCTCCTATAATTCACCCCTCCACTTT. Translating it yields CASSFRGPSYNSPLHF.

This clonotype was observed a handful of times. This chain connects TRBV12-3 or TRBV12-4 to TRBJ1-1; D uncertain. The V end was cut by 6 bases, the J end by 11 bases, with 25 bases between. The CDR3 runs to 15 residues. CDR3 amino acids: CASSLVRGGKMGAFF. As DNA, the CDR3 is TGTGCCAGCAGCTTGGTCCGGGGAGGGAAGATGGGCGCTTTCTTT.

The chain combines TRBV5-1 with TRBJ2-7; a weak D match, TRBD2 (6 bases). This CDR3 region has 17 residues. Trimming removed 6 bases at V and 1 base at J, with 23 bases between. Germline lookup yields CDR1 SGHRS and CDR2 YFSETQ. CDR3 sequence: CASTVSVLGTSSYEQYF. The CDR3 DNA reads TGCGCCAGCACCGTGTCGGTACTAGGGACTTCATCCTACGAGCAGTACTTC.

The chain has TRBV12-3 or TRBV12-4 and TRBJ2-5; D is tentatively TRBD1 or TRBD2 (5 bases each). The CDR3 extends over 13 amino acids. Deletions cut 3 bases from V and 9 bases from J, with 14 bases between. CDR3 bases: TGTGCCAGCAGTTTGGTGGGCCGAGGGGCCCAGTACTTC. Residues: CASSLVGRGAQYF.

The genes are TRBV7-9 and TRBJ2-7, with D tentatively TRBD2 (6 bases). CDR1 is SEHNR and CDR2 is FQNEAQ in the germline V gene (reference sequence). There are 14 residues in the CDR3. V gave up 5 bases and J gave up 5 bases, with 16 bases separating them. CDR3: CASSPRREVHEQYF. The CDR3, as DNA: TGTGCCAGCAGCCCACGCAGGGAGGTCCACGAGCAGTACTTC.

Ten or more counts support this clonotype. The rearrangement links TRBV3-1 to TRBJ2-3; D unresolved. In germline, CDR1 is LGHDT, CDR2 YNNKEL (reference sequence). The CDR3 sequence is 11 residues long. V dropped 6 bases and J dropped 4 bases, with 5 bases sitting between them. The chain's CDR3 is CASRSADTQYF. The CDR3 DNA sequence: TGTGCCAGCAGATCGGCAGATACGCAGTATTTT.

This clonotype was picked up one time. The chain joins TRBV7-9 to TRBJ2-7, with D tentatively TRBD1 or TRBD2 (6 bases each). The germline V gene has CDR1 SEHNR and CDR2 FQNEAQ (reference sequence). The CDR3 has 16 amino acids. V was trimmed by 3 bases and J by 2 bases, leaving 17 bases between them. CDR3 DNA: TGTGCCAGCAGCTTTTATACGGGGGACAACACCTACGAGCAGTACTTC. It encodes CASSFYTGDNTYEQYF.

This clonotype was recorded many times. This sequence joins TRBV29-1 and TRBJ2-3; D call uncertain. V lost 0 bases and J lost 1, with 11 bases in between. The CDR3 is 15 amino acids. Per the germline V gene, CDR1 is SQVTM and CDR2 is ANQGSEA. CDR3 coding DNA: TGCAGCGTTGAAGATAATGGTCACGGCACAGATACGCAGTATTTT. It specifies CSVEDNGHGTDTQYF.

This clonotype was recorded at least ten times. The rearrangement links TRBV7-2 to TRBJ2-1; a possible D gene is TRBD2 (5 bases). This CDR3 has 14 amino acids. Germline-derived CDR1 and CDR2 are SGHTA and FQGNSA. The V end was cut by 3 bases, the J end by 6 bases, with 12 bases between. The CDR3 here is CASSFTSGPNEQFF. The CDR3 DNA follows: TGTGCCAGCAGCTTCACGAGCGGTCCCAATGAGCAGTTCTTC.

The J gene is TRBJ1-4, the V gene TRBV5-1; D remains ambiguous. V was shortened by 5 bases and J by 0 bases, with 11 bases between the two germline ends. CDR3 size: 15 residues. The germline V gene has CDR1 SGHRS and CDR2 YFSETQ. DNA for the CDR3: TGCGCCAGCAGTTACGGAGGTGCAACTAATGAAAAACTGTTTTTT. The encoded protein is CASSYGGATNEKLFF.